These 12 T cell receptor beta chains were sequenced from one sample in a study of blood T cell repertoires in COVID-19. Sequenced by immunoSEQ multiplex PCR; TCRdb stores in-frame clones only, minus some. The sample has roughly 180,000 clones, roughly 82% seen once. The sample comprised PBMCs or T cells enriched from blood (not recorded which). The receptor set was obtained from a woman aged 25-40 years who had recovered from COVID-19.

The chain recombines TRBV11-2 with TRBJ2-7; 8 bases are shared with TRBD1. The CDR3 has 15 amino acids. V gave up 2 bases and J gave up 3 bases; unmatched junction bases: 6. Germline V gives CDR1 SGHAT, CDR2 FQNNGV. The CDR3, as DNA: TGTGCCAGCAGCTTACGGGGACAGGTAATCTACGAGCAGTACTTC. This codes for CASSLRGQVIYEQYF.

For the CDR3, the DNA is TGTGCCAGCAGACGGGAGAGGACAGATACGCAGTATTTT. It encodes CASRRERTDTQYF. The V gene is TRBV2, the J gene TRBJ2-3; D is possibly TRBD2 (6 bases). V dropped 6 bases and J dropped 3 bases, with 10 bases sitting between them. The CDR3 extends over 13 amino acids. CDR1 is SNHLY, CDR2 FYNNEI, per germline. The complete variable domain, with remaining parts taken from reference TRBV2 and TRBJ2-3, reads EPEVTQTPSHQVTQMGQEVILRCVPISNHLYFYWYRQILGQKVEFLVSFYNNEISEKSEIFDDQFSVERPDGSNFTLKIRSTKLEDSAMYFCASRRERTDTQYFGPGTRLTVL.

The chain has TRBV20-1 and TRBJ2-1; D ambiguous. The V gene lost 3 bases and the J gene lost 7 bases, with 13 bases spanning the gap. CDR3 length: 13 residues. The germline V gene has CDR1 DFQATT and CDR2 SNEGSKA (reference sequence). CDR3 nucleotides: TGCAGTGCTAGTCCTCTGGCCCGAAATGAGCAGTTCTTC. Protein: CSASPLARNEQFF.

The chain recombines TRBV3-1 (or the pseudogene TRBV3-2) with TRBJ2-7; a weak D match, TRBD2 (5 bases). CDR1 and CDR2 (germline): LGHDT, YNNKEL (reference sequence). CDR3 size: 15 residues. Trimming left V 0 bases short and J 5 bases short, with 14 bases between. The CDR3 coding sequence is TGTGCCAGCAGCCAAGATAAACTAGTGGGTGACGAGCAGTACTTC. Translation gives CASSQDKLVGDEQYF.

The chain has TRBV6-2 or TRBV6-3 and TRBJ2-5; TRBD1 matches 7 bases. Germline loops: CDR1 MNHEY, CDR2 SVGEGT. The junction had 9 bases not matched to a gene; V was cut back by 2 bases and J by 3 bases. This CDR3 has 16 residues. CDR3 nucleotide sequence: TGTGCCAGCAGTTACCCCCCCACAGGGACAGAAGAGACCCAGTACTTC. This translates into CASSYPPTGTEETQYF.

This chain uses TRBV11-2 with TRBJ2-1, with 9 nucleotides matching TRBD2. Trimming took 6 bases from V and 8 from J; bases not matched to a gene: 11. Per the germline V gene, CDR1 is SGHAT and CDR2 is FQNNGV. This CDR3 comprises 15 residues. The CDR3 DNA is TGTGCCAGCAGACCCCTAGCGGGAAAATTTGATGAGCAGTTCTTC. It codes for CASRPLAGKFDEQFF.

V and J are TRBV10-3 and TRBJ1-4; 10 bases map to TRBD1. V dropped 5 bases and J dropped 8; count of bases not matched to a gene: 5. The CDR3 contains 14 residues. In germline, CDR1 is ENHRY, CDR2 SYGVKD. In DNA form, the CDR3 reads TGTGCCATCAGTTCCGGGACAGGGGAAGAAAAACTGTTTTTT. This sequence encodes CAISSGTGEEKLFF.

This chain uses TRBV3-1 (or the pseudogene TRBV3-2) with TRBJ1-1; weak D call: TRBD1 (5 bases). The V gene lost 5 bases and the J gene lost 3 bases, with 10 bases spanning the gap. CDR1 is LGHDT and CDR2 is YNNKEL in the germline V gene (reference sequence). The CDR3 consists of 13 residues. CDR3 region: CASSGGADTEAFF. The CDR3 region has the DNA TGTGCCAGCAGCGGTGGGGCCGACACTGAAGCTTTCTTT.

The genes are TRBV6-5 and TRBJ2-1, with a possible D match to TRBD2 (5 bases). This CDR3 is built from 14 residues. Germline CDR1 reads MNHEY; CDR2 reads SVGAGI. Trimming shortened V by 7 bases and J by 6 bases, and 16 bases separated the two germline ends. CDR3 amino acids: CASTSKQRGNEQFF. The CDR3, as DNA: TGTGCCAGCACTAGCAAACAACGGGGCAATGAGCAGTTCTTC.

The CDR3 protein is CASSRFSRTEAFF. CDR3 coding DNA: TGTGCCAGCAGCAGGTTCTCACGGACTGAAGCTTTCTTT. The chain combines TRBV28 with TRBJ1-1; D not certain. The V end lost 6 bases, the J end lost 5 bases, and 13 bases lay between the germline ends. CDR3 size: 13 residues. The V gene's germline CDR1 is MDHEN and CDR2 SYDVKM. Full variable domain (missing parts from reference TRBV28 and TRBJ1-1): DVKVTQSSRYLVKRTGEKVFLECVQDMDHENMFWYRQDPGLGLRLIYFSYDVKMKEKGDIPEGYSVSREKKERFSLILESASTNQTSMYLCASSRFSRTEAFFGQGTRLTVV.

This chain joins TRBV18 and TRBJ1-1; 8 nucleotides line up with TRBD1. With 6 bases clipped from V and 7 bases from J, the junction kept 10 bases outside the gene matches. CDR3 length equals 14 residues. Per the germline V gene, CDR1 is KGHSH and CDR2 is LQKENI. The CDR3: CASSQTGGDIEAFF. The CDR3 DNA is TGTGCCAGCTCGCAAACAGGGGGAGACATTGAAGCTTTCTTT.

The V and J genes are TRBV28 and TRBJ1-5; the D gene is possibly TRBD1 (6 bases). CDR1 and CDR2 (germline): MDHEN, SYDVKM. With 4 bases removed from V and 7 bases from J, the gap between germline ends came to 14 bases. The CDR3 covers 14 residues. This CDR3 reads CASSSQGGWQPQHF. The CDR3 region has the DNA TGTGCCAGCAGTTCACAAGGGGGTTGGCAGCCCCAGCATTTT. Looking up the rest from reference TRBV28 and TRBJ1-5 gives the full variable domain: DVKVTQSSRYLVKRTGEKVFLECVQDMDHENMFWYRQDPGLGLRLIYFSYDVKMKEKGDIPEGYSVSREKKERFSLILESASTNQTSMYLCASSSQGGWQPQHFGDGTRLSIL.